The T cell receptor beta chain under discussion was sequenced for a study of T cell responses to AZD1222 COVID-19 vaccine. Findings and limits, study-wide: Two AZD1222 administrations were followed by greater Spike-specific TCR breadth and depth. Baseline serostatus was positive in only six or seven AZD1222 recipients. The study sampled repertoires only after the peak T cell response.

The V gene's germline CDR1 is LNHDA and CDR2 SQIVND (reference sequence). The V and J ends lost 6 bases and 13 bases, in that order; junction bases with no gene match: 5. The CDR3 is 11 amino acids. TCRdb's table, derived via immunoSEQ multiplex PCR, lists solely in-frame clones and lacks some. The table records 150,000 to 200,000 clones, about 94% of them present only once. This clone was seen more than once but under ten times. Its specificity is not known. The sample consisted of peripheral blood, taken on day 0 of AZD1222 vaccination. The clonotype comes from an adult in good health. This chain connects TRBV19 to TRBJ2-2; 7 bases line up with TRBD1. CDR3 bases: TGTGCCAGTAGGAGGGGGCAGAGGCTGTTTTTT. It encodes CASRRGQRLFF.